This TCR beta chain stems from a study of T cells in Graves' hyperthyroidism and ophthalmopathy. TCR beta CDR3 regions were amplified from RNA. When the TCR CDR3 underwent first-round RT-PCR, the HTBI primer set was used. TCRdb processed the multiplex PCR reads anew with MiXCR; each CDR3 protein has one entry. The sample lists 500,000 to 750,000 distinct CDR3 sequences, 15% to 18% occurring once. This clonotype has only a few counts. Its antigen is not identified. Among the patients, aged 18 to 65, hyperthyroidism was newly diagnosed and had lasted under 2 months. Study-wide findings and caveats: Most clonotypes expanded in the thyroid (above 0.001) were also present in blood. Model output signaled ophthalmopathy a median around 5.9 months ahead of onset.

The CDR3 has 16 residues. Trimming left V 9 bases short and J 0 bases short, with 15 bases between. CDR1 and CDR2 from the germline V gene are MNHNS and SASEGT. The sequence was collected from a woman aged 25 to 39 with Graves' hyperthyroidism. The sample comprised blood. V gene TRBV6-1 combines with J gene TRBJ2-6, with D perhaps TRBD1 (6 bases). The CDR3 reads CASTRGQSSGANVLTF. DNA for the CDR3: TGTGCCAGTACCCGGGGACAAAGCTCTGGGGCCAACGTCCTGACTTTC.